This TCR beta chain emerged from a study of blood T cell repertoires in COVID-19. Overall study: The samples span acute and convalescent COVID-19 from the United States, Italy and Spain. PBMCs, B-cell-depleted T cells, or T cells provided the cDNA or gDNA that made up the material.

This clone has a single count. Either two negative PCRs, clearance, or symptom resolution qualified Cohort 3 donors as recovered. Germline CDR1 is LNHDA and CDR2 is SQIVND (reference sequence). Trimming pared 6 bases from V and 5 bases from J, leaving 14 bases between. This CDR3 is 14 amino acids long. The authors' processing: Reference gene primers were amplified, and this amplification served to estimate nucleated cell counts. Clones were sequenced by immunoSEQ multiplex PCR, and TCRdb holds only the in-frame ones, with some missing. Clone size and the V and J calls come from that table; the DNA yielded D and trimming. The table records fewer than 200,000 clones, roughly 83% of them present only once.

The chain combines TRBV19 with TRBJ1-5, with D possibly being TRBD1 (6 bases). The material sequenced was PBMCs or T cells enriched from blood (not recorded which). The origin of this receptor is a woman in her fifties or sixties who had recovered from COVID-19. The DNA of the CDR3 is TGTGCCAGTAGGGGTGGACAGATTTATCAGCCCCAGCATTTT. Translated: CASRGGQIYQPQHF.